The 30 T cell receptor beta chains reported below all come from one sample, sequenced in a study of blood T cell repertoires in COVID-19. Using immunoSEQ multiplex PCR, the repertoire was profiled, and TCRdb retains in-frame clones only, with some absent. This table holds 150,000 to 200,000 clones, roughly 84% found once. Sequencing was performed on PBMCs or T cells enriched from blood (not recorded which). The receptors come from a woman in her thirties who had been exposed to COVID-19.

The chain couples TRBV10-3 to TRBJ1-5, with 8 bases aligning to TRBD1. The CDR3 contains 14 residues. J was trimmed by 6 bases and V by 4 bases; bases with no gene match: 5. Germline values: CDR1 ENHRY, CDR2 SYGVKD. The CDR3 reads CAISVQGAGQPQHF. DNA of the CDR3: TGTGCCATCAGTGTTCAGGGGGCAGGTCAGCCCCAGCATTTT.

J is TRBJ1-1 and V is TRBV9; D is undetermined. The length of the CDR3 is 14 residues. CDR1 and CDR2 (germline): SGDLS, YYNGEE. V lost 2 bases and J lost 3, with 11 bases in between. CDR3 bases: TGTGCCAGCAGCGTGTCTTCGGGTGACACTGAAGCTTTCTTT. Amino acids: CASSVSSGDTEAFF.

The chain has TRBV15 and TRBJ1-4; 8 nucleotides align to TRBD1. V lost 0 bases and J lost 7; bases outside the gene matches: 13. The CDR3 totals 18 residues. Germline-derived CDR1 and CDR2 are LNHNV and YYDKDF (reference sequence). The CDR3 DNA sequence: TGTGCCACCAGCAGAGATCCCAAGGCAGGCAGGGGGCGTGAAAAACTGTTTTTT. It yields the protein CATSRDPKAGRGREKLFF.

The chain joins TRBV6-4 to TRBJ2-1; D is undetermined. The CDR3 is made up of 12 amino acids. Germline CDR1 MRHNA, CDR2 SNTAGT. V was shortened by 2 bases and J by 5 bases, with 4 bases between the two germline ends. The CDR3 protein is CASSDSHNEQFF. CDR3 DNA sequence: TGTGCCAGCAGTGACAGCCACAATGAGCAGTTCTTC.

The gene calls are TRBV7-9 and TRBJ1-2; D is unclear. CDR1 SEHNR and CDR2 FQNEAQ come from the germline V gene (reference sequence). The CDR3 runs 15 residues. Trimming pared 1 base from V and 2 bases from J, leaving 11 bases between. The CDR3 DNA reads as TGTGCCAGCAGCTTAGTCGAATCAGGAAACTATGGCTACACCTTC. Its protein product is CASSLVESGNYGYTF.

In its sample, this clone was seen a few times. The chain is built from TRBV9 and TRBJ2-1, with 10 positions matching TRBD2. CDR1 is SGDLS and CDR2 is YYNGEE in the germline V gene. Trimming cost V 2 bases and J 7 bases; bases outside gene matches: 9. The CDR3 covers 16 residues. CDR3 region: CASSVGLALWGNEQFF. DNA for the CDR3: TGTGCCAGCAGCGTGGGACTAGCGCTCTGGGGGAATGAGCAGTTCTTC.

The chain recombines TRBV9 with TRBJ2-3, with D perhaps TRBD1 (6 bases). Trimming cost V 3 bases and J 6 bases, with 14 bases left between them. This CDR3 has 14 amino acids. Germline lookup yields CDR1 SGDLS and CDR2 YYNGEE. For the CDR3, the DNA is TGTGCCAGCAGCGCCCAACAGGGTGGGGATACGCAGTATTTT. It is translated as CASSAQQGGDTQYF. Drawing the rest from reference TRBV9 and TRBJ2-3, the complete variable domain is DSGVTQTPKHLITATGQRVTLRCSPRSGDLSVYWYQQSLDQGLQFLIQYYNGEERAKGNILERFSAQQFPDLHSELNLSSLELGDSALYFCASSAQQGGDTQYFGPGTRLTVL.

The chain's CDR3 is CASSQEREGTDTQYF. For the CDR3, the DNA is TGCGCCAGCAGCCAAGAAAGGGAGGGCACAGATACGCAGTATTTT. The chain recombines TRBV4-3 with TRBJ2-3; perhaps TRBD2 as D (6 bases). V lost 0 bases and J 1 base, leaving 8 bases between the germline ends. Looked up from germline, CDR1 is LGHNA and CDR2 is YSLEER. This CDR3 comprises 15 residues.

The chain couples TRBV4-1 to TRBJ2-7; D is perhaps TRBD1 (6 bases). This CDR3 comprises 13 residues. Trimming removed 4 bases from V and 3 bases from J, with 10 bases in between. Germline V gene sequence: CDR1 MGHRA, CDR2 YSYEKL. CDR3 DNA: TGCGCCAGCAGCCTTAACAGGGACTACGAGCAGTACTTC. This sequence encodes CASSLNRDYEQYF.

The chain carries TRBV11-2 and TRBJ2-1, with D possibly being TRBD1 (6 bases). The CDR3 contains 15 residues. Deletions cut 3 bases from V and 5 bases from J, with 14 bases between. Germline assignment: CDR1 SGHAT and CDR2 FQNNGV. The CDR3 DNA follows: TGTGCCAGCAGCTTTTCCGGGACACTAAACAATGAGCAGTTCTTC. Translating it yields CASSFSGTLNNEQFF.

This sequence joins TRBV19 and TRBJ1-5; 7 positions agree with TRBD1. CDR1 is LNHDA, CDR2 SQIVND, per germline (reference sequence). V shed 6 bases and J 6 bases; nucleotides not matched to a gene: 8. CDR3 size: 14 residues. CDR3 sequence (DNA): TGTGCCAGTAGGACTCAGGGGGAAGGTCAGCCCCAGCATTTT. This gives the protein CASRTQGEGQPQHF.

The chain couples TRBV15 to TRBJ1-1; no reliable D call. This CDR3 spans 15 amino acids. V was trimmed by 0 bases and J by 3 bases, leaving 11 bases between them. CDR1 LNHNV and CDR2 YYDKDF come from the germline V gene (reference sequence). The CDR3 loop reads CATSREFAADTEAFF. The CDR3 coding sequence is TGTGCCACCAGCAGAGAATTCGCAGCGGACACTGAAGCTTTCTTT.

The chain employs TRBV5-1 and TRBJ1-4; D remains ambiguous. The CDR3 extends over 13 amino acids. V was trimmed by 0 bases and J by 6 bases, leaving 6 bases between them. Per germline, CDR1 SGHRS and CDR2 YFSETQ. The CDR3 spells CASSLGRDEKLFF. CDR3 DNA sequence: TGCGCCAGCAGCTTGGGCCGGGATGAAAAACTGTTTTTT.

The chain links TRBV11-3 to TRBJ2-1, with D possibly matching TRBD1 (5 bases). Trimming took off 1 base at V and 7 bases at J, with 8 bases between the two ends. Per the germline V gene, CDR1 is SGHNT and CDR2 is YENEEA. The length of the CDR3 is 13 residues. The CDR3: CASSLVRANEQFF. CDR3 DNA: TGTGCCAGCAGCTTAGTCAGGGCTAATGAGCAGTTCTTC.

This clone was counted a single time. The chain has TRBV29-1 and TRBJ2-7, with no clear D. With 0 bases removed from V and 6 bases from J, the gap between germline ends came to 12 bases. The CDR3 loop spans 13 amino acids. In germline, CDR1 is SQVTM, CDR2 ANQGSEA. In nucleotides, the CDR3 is TGCAGCGTTGAAGATCCACGGGTTTCCGAGCAGTACTTC. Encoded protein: CSVEDPRVSEQYF.

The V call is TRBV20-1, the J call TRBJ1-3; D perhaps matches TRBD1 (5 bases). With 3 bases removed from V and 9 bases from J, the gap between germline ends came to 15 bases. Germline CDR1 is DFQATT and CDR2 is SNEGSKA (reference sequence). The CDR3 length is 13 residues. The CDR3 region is CSASSTVIRTIYF. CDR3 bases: TGCAGTGCTAGTTCGACAGTCATCCGCACCATATATTTT.

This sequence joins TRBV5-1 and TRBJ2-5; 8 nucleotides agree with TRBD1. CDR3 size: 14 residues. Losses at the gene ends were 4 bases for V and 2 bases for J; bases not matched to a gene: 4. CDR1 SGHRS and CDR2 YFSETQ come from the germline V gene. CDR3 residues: CASSTTGAQETQYF. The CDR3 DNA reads TGCGCCAGCAGCACGACAGGGGCGCAAGAGACCCAGTACTTC.

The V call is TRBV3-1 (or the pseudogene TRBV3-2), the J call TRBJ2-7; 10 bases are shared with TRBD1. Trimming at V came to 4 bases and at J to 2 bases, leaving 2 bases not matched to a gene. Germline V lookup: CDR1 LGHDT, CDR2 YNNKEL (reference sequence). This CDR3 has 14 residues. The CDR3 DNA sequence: TGTGCCAGCAGCCCGACAGGGGGCGCCTACGAGCAGTACTTC. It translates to CASSPTGGAYEQYF.

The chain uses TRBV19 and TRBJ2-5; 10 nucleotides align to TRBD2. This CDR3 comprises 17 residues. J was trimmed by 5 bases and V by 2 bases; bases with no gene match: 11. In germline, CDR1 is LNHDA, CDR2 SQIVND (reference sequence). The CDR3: CASSISGLADRVETQYF. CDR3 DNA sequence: TGTGCCAGTAGTATAAGTGGACTAGCGGATAGGGTGGAGACCCAGTACTTC. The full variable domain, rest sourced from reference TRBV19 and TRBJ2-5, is DGGITQSPKYLFRKEGQNVTLSCEQNLNHDAMYWYRQDPGQGLRLIYYSQIVNDFQKGDIAEGYSVSREKKESFPLTVTSAQKNPTAFYLCASSISGLADRVETQYFGPGTRLLVL.

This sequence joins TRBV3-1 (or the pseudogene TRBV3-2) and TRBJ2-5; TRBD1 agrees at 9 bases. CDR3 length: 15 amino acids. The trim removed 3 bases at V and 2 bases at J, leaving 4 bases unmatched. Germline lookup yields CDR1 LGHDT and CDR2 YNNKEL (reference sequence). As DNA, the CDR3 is TGTGCCAGCAGCCACCCGGACAGGGGTCAAGAGACCCAGTACTTC. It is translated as CASSHPDRGQETQYF.

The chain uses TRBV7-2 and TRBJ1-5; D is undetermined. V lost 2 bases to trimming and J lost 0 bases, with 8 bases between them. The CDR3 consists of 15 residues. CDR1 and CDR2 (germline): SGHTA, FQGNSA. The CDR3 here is CASSLLEYSNQPQHF. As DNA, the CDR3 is TGTGCCAGCAGCTTATTGGAGTATAGCAATCAGCCCCAGCATTTT. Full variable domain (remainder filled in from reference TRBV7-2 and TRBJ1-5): GAGVSQSPSNKVTEKGKDVELRCDPISGHTALYWYRQSLGQGLEFLIYFQGNSAPDKSGLPSDRFSAERTGGSVSTLTIQRTQQEDSAVYLCASSLLEYSNQPQHFGDGTRLSIL.

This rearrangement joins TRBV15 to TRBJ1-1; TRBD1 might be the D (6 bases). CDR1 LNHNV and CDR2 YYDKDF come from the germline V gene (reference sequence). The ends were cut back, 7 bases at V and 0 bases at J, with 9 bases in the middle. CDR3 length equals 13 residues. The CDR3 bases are TGTGCCACCAAGCGGACAGTGAACACTGAAGCTTTCTTT. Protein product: CATKRTVNTEAFF. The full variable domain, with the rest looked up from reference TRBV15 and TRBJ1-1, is DAMVIQNPRYQVTQFGKPVTLSCSQTLNHNVMYWYQQKSSQAPKLLFHYYDKDFNNEADTPDNFQSRRPNTSFCFLDIRSPGLGDTAMYLCATKRTVNTEAFFGQGTRLTVV.

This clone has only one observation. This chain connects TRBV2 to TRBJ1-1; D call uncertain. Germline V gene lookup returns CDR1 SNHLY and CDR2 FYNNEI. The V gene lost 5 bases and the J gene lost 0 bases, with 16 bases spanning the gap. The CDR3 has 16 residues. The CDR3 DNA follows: TGTGCCAGCAGTACCAGTAGCAGTGTCTTGAACACTGAAGCTTTCTTT. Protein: CASSTSSSVLNTEAFF.

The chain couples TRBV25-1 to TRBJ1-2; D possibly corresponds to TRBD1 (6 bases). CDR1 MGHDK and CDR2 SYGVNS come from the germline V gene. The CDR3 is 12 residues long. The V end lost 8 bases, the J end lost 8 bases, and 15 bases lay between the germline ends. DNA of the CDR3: TGTGCCAGCGGCCGAGGGGGGGAGGGCTACACCTTC. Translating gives CASGRGGEGYTF.

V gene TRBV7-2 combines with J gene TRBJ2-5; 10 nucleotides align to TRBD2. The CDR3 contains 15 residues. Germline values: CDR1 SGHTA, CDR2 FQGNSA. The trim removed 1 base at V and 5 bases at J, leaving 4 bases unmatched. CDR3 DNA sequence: TGTGCCAGCAGCTTAGTTAGCGGGGGGTGGGAGACCCAGTACTTC. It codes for CASSLVSGGWETQYF.

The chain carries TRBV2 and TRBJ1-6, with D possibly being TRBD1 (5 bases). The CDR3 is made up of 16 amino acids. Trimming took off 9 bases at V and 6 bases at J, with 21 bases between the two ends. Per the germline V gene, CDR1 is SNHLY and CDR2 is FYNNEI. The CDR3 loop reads CASKTVTSPLNSPLHF. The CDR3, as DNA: TGTGCCAGTAAGACAGTCACCTCCCCTCTTAATTCACCCCTCCACTTT.

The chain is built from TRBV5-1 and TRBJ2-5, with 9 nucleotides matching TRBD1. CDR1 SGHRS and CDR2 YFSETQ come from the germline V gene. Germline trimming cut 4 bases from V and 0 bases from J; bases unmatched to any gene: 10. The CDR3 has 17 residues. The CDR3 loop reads CASSDSQTGGYQETQYF. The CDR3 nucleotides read TGCGCCAGCAGCGACTCCCAGACAGGGGGATACCAAGAGACCCAGTACTTC.

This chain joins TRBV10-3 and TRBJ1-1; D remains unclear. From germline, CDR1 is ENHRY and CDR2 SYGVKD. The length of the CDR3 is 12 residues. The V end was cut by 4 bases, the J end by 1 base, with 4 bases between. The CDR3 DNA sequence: TGTGCCATCAGTGCCAAGAACACTGAAGCTTTCTTT. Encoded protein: CAISAKNTEAFF.

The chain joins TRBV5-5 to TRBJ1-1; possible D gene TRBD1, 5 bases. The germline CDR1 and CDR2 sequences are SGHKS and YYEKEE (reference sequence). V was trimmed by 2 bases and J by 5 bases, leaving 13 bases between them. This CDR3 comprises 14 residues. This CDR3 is CASSFGGLGTEAFF. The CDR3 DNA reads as TGTGCCAGCAGCTTCGGGGGTTTGGGAACTGAAGCTTTCTTT.

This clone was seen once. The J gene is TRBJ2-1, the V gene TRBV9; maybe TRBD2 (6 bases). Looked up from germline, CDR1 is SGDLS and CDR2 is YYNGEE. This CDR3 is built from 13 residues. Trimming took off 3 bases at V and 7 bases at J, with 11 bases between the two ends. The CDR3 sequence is CASSAGDGNEQFF. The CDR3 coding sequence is TGTGCCAGCAGCGCGGGAGATGGGAATGAGCAGTTCTTC. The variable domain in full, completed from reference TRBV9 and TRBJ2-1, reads DSGVTQTPKHLITATGQRVTLRCSPRSGDLSVYWYQQSLDQGLQFLIQYYNGEERAKGNILERFSAQQFPDLHSELNLSSLELGDSALYFCASSAGDGNEQFFGPGTRLTVL.